One sample yielded the 26 T cell receptor beta chains listed below, sequenced in a study of cytomegalovirus exposure and HLA in healthy donors. The PCR employed 60 Vbeta primers together with 13 Jbeta primers. This table comes from immunoSEQ multiplex PCR, and its TCRdb copy is limited to in-frame clones, with some not included. The data show tens of thousands of clones, with over 60% seen just once and 3.5% to 5% held by the top ten. Sequencing was carried out using PBMCs. The receptors shown here come from a man between 60 and 75 years old in good health and CMV-seronegative.

This chain links TRBV4-2 with TRBJ1-2, with a weak D call TRBD1 (5 bases). CDR1 is LGHNA, CDR2 YNFKEQ, per germline. With 1 base removed from V and 4 bases from J, the gap between germline ends came to 10 bases. CDR3 length equals 14 residues. CDR3 sequence reads: CASSQAGLIYGYTF. The CDR3 coding sequence is TGTGCCAGCAGCCAAGCGGGACTGATCTATGGCTACACCTTC.

The V call is TRBV6-5, the J call TRBJ1-1; possible D gene TRBD1, 6 bases. CDR1 and CDR2 (germline): MNHEY, SVGAGI. This CDR3 spans 14 amino acids. Trimming shortened V by 7 bases and J by 3 bases, and 15 bases separated the two germline ends. Written as DNA, the CDR3 is TGTGCCAGCACTCGGGTAGGGGGTGACACTGAAGCTTTCTTT. This encodes CASTRVGGDTEAFF.

This chain joins TRBV5-6 and TRBJ1-3; D is perhaps TRBD1 (5 bases). Trimming left V 3 bases short and J 3 bases short, with 13 bases between. The CDR3 contains 15 residues. CDR1 is SGHDT, CDR2 YYEEEE, per germline. CDR3 nucleotides: TGTGCCAGCAGCTCGCCGGGGGGGGGTGGAAACACCATATATTTT. Amino acid sequence: CASSSPGGGGNTIYF.

The gene calls are TRBV25-1 and TRBJ1-2; perhaps TRBD1 as D (5 bases). This CDR3 is built from 13 residues. V was pared by 6 bases and J by 8 bases, with 16 bases between. Germline V lookup: CDR1 MGHDK, CDR2 SYGVNS. CDR3 residues: CASSPTQGRGYTF. In DNA form, the CDR3 reads TGTGCCAGCAGCCCTACTCAGGGTCGCGGCTACACCTTC.

CDR3: CASSPPGTGRNQPQHF. CDR3 bases: TGTGCCAGTAGCCCTCCCGGGACAGGGCGCAATCAGCCCCAGCATTTT. The chain recombines TRBV19 with TRBJ1-5; TRBD1 aligns across 9 bases. The CDR3 runs to 16 residues. Germline V CDR1 and CDR2: LNHDA, SQIVND (reference sequence). Unmatched junction bases numbered 8, after V lost 6 bases and J lost 2 bases.

The chain employs TRBV6-4 and TRBJ2-3; 9 bases line up with TRBD2. The CDR3 runs to 15 residues. Germline CDR1 and CDR2: MRHNA and SNTAGT. The junction had 2 bases not matched to a gene; V was cut back by 0 bases and J by 4 bases. CDR3 in DNA: TGTGCCAGCAGTGACTCTGGCGGGGGGGCAGATACGCAGTATTTT. Translated, it gives CASSDSGGGADTQYF.

V gene TRBV27 combines with J gene TRBJ1-5; D not resolved. The ends were cut back, 0 bases at V and 5 bases at J, with 11 bases in the middle. Germline CDR1 MNHEY, CDR2 SMNVEV (reference sequence). The CDR3 extends over 15 amino acids. CDR3 in DNA: TGTGCCAGCAGTTTATCGAGAGGGTGGGATCAGCCCCAGCATTTT. Translating it yields CASSLSRGWDQPQHF.

This sequence joins TRBV27 and TRBJ1-1; D is perhaps TRBD1 (6 bases). Trimming shortened V by 7 bases and J by 4 bases, and 22 bases separated the two germline ends. The CDR3 has 16 amino acids. CDR1 and CDR2 (germline): MNHEY, SMNVEV (reference sequence). The CDR3 protein is CASTRAGASDSTEAFF. The CDR3 nucleotides read TGTGCCAGCACCCGGGCGGGGGCGTCCGACTCCACTGAAGCTTTCTTT.

This clone has a handful of counts. This rearrangement joins TRBV11-2 to TRBJ1-5; 9 positions match TRBD1. In germline, CDR1 is SGHAT, CDR2 FQNNGV. V was clipped by 6 bases and J by 1 base; unmatched bases: 4. The CDR3 consists of 15 residues. Here the CDR3 reads CASRPDRGSNQPQHF. In DNA form, the CDR3 reads TGTGCCAGCAGACCGGACAGGGGAAGCAATCAGCCCCAGCATTTT.

This chain connects TRBV5-6 to TRBJ2-3; D might be TRBD2 (6 bases). CDR1 is SGHDT and CDR2 is YYEEEE in the germline V gene. The CDR3 spans 15 residues. V was trimmed by 6 bases and J by 6 bases, leaving 20 bases between them. The CDR3 bases are TGTGCCAGCATCGACTCTCACAACGCGGGGGATACGCAGTATTTT. This encodes CASIDSHNAGDTQYF.

The chain carries TRBV4-1 and TRBJ1-2; 10 positions match TRBD1. The germline CDR1 and CDR2 sequences are MGHRA and YSYEKL. The ends lost 0 bases at V and 7 bases at J; junction bases unmatched: 17. The CDR3 covers 19 residues. The CDR3 nucleotides are TGCGCCAGCAGCCAAGAGCCCCGTGACCGGGACAGGGGTATGGGTGGCTACACCTTC. It encodes CASSQEPRDRDRGMGGYTF.

The rearrangement uses TRBV6-5 and TRBJ1-1; no clear D gene. The CDR3 has 13 amino acids. Germline CDR1 and CDR2: MNHEY and SVGAGI. The V end lost 6 bases, the J end lost 1 base, and 9 bases lay between the germline ends. Here the CDR3 DNA reads TGTGCCAGCAGCCCGACTGAGAACACTGAAGCTTTCTTT. Translation gives CASSPTENTEAFF.

CDR3 bases: TGTGCCAGCAGACTTGGACAGGGGAACACTGAAGCTTTCTTT. It is translated as CASRLGQGNTEAFF. V and J are TRBV2 and TRBJ1-1, with 8 bases aligning to TRBD1. CDR3 size: 14 residues. Per germline, CDR1 SNHLY and CDR2 FYNNEI. V lost 6 bases, J lost 1 base, and 4 bases stayed unmatched.

This clone was seen once. DNA for the CDR3: TGTGCCAGCAGCCACACGACAGGGGCTGAAGCTTTCTTT. It specifies CASSHTTGAEAFF. This rearrangement joins TRBV7-2 to TRBJ1-1; 8 bases match TRBD1. The CDR3 is made up of 13 amino acids. V was pared by 5 bases and J by 6 bases, with 5 bases of the junction left unmatched. Germline values: CDR1 SGHTA, CDR2 FQGNSA.

The chain combines TRBV10-1 with TRBJ2-2; D is possibly TRBD2 (6 bases). The V gene lost 5 bases and the J gene lost 0 bases, with 13 bases spanning the gap. The CDR3 runs to 16 residues. The germline CDR1 and CDR2 sequences are WNHNN and SYGVQD (reference sequence). CDR3 loop: CASSRGSGTNTGELFF. CDR3 bases: TGCGCCAGCAGTCGTGGTAGCGGTACGAACACCGGGGAGCTGTTTTTT.

This clone was counted only a few times. The chain joins TRBV4-1 to TRBJ2-2, with D tentatively TRBD1 (5 bases). This CDR3 has 16 amino acids. Looked up from germline, CDR1 is MGHRA and CDR2 is YSYEKL. Trimming cost V 2 bases and J 1 base, with 11 bases left between them. CDR3 in amino acids: CASSQKQALNTGELFF. The DNA for the CDR3 is TGCGCCAGCAGCCAAAAACAGGCATTGAACACCGGGGAGCTGTTTTTT.

J is TRBJ2-1 and V is TRBV18; 9 bases fit TRBD1. V shed 3 bases and J 6 bases; nucleotides not matched to a gene: 12. Germline assignment: CDR1 KGHSH and CDR2 LQKENI. CDR3 length equals 17 residues. The chain's CDR3 is CASSPMARQGQGNEQFF. CDR3 nucleotide sequence: TGTGCCAGCTCACCCATGGCAAGACAGGGACAGGGCAATGAGCAGTTCTTC.

V and J are TRBV5-5 and TRBJ2-1; TRBD2 is a possible D gene (5 bases). V lost 0 bases, J lost 1 base, and 11 bases lay in between. CDR1 and CDR2 (germline): SGHKS, YYEKEE (reference sequence). The CDR3 covers 16 residues. CDR3 protein: CASSLVRSGSYNEQFF. CDR3 nucleotides: TGTGCCAGCAGCTTGGTACGCTCGGGGTCCTACAATGAGCAGTTCTTC.

The chain couples TRBV6-1 to TRBJ1-1; 9 bases agree with TRBD1. Germline V gene data show CDR1 as MNHNS and CDR2 as SASEGT. With V trimmed by 6 bases and J by 7 bases, 12 bases remained unmatched. The CDR3 totals 15 residues. CDR3 in DNA: TGTGCCAGCAGATCAACAGGGGGCCGTCGGGATGAAGCTTTCTTT. Translated, it gives CASRSTGGRRDEAFF.

The V and J genes are TRBV19 and TRBJ2-1; 10 bases agree with TRBD2. The CDR3 extends over 17 amino acids. V shed 4 bases and J 1 base; nucleotides not matched to a gene: 7. In germline, CDR1 is LNHDA, CDR2 SQIVND (reference sequence). The CDR3 here is CASSSPRTSGSYNEQFF. The CDR3 nucleotides read TGTGCCAGTAGTAGTCCGAGGACTAGCGGATCCTACAATGAGCAGTTCTTC.

J is TRBJ1-6 and V is TRBV7-9; D might be TRBD1 (5 bases). The CDR3 totals 15 residues. Germline CDR1 and CDR2: SEHNR and FQNEAQ (reference sequence). V lost 8 bases to trimming and J lost 7 bases, with 18 bases between them. This chain's CDR3 is CASHLGGGGNSPLHF. In nucleotides, the CDR3 is TGTGCCAGCCATCTCGGGGGGGGAGGGAATTCACCCCTCCACTTT.

V and J are TRBV6-6 and TRBJ1-5; tentatively, D is TRBD1 (6 bases). The CDR3 is made up of 15 amino acids. CDR1 and CDR2 from the germline V gene are MNHNY and SVGAGI (reference sequence). Trimming cost V 6 bases and J 3 bases, with 15 bases left between them. This chain's CDR3 is CASSKDRTLNQPQHF. The DNA of the CDR3 is TGTGCCAGCAGCAAAGACAGGACTCTCAATCAGCCCCAGCATTTT.

This clone has just a few counts. The CDR3 protein is CASSSGQGDSPLHF. DNA of the CDR3: TGTGCCAGTAGTAGTGGACAGGGGGATTCACCCCTCCACTTT. The chain is built from TRBV19 and TRBJ1-6; TRBD1 aligns across 10 bases. The CDR3 is 14 residues long. From germline, CDR1 is LNHDA and CDR2 SQIVND (reference sequence). V was pared by 4 bases and J by 8 bases, with 2 bases of the junction left unmatched. Full variable domain (remainder filled in from reference TRBV19 and TRBJ1-6): DGGITQSPKYLFRKEGQNVTLSCEQNLNHDAMYWYRQDPGQGLRLIYYSQIVNDFQKGDIAEGYSVSREKKESFPLTVTSAQKNPTAFYLCASSSGQGDSPLHFGNGTRLTVT.

V is TRBV5-4 and J is TRBJ2-3; D ambiguous. CDR1 is SGHNT and CDR2 is YYREEE in the germline V gene (reference sequence). The V and J ends lost 2 bases and 4 bases respectively, with 8 bases between them. CDR3 length equals 13 residues. The CDR3 is CASSLSYADTQYF. The CDR3 region has the DNA TGTGCCAGCAGCTTATCCTACGCAGATACGCAGTATTTT.

The rearrangement uses TRBV9 and TRBJ1-4; D is unclear. CDR3 length equals 13 residues. Germline loops: CDR1 SGDLS, CDR2 YYNGEE. The germline V and J ends were trimmed by 4 bases and 8 bases, with 12 bases remaining between them. CDR3 DNA: TGTGCCAGCAGCCCCGGCGGTGAGGAAAAACTGTTTTTT. Translated: CASSPGGEEKLFF.

In this sample, this clone turned up a few times. The gene calls are TRBV6-5 and TRBJ1-4; no firm D call. The CDR3 runs to 13 residues. Trimming took off 6 bases at V and 4 bases at J, with 9 bases between the two ends. Germline V gene lookup returns CDR1 MNHEY and CDR2 SVGAGI. The CDR3 sequence is CASSLGGNEKLFF. The CDR3 DNA is TGTGCCAGCAGCCTGGGAGGTAATGAAAAACTGTTTTTT.